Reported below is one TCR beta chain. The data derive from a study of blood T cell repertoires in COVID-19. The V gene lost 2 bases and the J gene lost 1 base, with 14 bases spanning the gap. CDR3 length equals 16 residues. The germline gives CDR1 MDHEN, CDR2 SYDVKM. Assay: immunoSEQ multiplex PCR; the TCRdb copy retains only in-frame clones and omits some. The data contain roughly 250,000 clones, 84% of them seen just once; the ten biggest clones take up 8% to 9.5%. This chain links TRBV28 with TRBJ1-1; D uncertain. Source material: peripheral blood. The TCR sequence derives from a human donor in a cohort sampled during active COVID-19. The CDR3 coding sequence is TGTGCCAGCAGTTTAGTTTCCCCTGTCTCGAACACTGAAGCTTTCTTT. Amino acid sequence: CASSLVSPVSNTEAFF.